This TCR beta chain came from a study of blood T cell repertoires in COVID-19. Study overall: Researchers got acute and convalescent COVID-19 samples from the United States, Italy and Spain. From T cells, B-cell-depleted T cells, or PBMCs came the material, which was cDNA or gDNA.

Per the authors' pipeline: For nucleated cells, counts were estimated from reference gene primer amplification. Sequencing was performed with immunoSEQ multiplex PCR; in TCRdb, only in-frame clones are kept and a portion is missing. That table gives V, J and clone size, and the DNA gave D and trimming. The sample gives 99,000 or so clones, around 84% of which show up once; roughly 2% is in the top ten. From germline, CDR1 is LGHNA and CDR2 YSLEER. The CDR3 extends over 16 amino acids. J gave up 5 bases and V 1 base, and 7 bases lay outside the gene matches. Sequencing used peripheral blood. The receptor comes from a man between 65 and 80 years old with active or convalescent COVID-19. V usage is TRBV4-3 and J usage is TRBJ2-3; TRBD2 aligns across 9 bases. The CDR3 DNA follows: TGCGCCAGCAGCCAAGGGGCTAGCGGGGAGGGAGATACGCAGTATTTT. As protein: CASSQGASGEGDTQYF.